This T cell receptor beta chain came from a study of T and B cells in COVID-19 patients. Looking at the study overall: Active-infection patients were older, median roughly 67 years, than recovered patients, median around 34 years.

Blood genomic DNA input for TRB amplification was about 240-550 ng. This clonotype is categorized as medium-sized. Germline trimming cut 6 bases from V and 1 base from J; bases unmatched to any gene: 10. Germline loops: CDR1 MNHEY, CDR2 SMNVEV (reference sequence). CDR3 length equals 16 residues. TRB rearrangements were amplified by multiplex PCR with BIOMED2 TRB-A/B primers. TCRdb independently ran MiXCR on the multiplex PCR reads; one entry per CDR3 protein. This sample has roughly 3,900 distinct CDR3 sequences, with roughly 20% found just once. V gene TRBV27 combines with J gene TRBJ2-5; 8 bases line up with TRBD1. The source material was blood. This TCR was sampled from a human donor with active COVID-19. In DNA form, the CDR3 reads TGTGCCAGCAGCCGACAGGGGAGGCGAGCCCAAGAGACCCAGTACTTC. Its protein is CASSRQGRRAQETQYF.